These T cell receptor beta chains were read from a single sample in a study of blood T cell repertoires in COVID-19. Assay used: immunoSEQ multiplex PCR; TCRdb lists only in-frame clones, some missing. This table has 490,000 or so clones, approximately 86% appearing once. Sample: PBMCs or T cells enriched from blood (not recorded which). These receptors all stem from a woman aged 55-69 years who had recovered from COVID-19. Each CDR3 is given with its conserved first and last residue. Fields, in order: CDR3 length, D gene, clone size, V gene, J gene, CDR3 protein, CDR3 DNA. D genes are given only for firm matches. Size is stated for part of the rows, as once, few or many counts, or as a class when the clone is expanded.

>14|NA|few|TRBV5-4|TRBJ1-6
CASSLVPSNSPLHF
TGTGCCAGCAGCTTGGTCCCGTCCAATTCACCCCTCCACTTT
>12|TRBD1|NA|TRBV2|TRBJ1-4
CASSAGTGKLFF
TGTGCCAGCAGTGCCGGGACAGGAAAACTGTTTTTT
>13|NA|NA|TRBV24-1|TRBJ2-2
CATSGRSTGELFF
TGTGCCACCAGTGGCCGGAGCACCGGGGAGCTGTTTTTT
>16|NA|NA|TRBV10-3|TRBJ2-7
CAIRGGGTVSSYEQYF
TGTGCCATCAGGGGGGGCGGGACAGTCTCCTCCTACGAGCAGTACTTC
>16|NA|NA|TRBV14|TRBJ1-1
CASSQVLSLRNTEAFF
TGTGCCAGCAGCCAAGTTTTAAGCCTTCGGAACACTGAAGCTTTCTTT
>15|NA|NA|TRBV6-5|TRBJ1-1
CASSYSRGKDTEAFF
TGTGCCAGCAGTTACTCGCGGGGTAAGGACACTGAAGCTTTCTTT
>15|TRBD2|few|TRBV27|TRBJ2-3
CASSLAGGRADTQYF
TGTGCCAGCAGTTTAGCGGGGGGGCGCGCAGATACGCAGTATTTT
>13|NA|NA|TRBV12-3/TRBV12-4|TRBJ1-1
CASKLGGGTEAFF
TGTGCCAGCAAACTGGGCGGGGGCACTGAAGCTTTCTTT
>14|TRBD2|NA|TRBV6-2/TRBV6-3|TRBJ2-3
CASSSSGGVGTQYF
TGTGCCAGCAGTTCCTCGGGAGGGGTTGGTACGCAGTATTTT
>13|TRBD1|NA|TRBV4-1|TRBJ1-2
CASSQPTDRAYTF
TGCGCCAGCAGCCAACCTACCGACAGGGCTTACACCTTC
>12|NA|NA|TRBV5-4|TRBJ1-1
CASSLDGTEAFF
TGTGCCAGCAGCTTGGACGGCACTGAAGCTTTCTTT
>12|NA|NA|TRBV7-9|TRBJ2-1
CALAIGVDEQFF
TGTGCCTTAGCAATAGGGGTTGATGAGCAGTTCTTC
>13|NA|NA|TRBV19|TRBJ1-5
CASSSRNNQPQHF
TGTGCCAGTAGTAGCAGGAACAATCAGCCCCAGCATTTT
>13|TRBD1|NA|TRBV18|TRBJ1-5
CASSTGGNQPQHF
TGTGCCAGCTCCACAGGGGGCAATCAGCCCCAGCATTTT
>17|TRBD1|NA|TRBV6-2/TRBV6-3|TRBJ1-2
CASSLRGQVRTNYGYTF
TGTGCCAGCAGCCTTAGGGGGCAAGTTCGGACTAACTATGGCTACACCTTC
>14|NA|NA|TRBV19|TRBJ2-7
CASSTTGHSYEQYF
TGTGCCAGTAGCACCACCGGACATAGCTACGAGCAGTACTTC
>13|NA|NA|TRBV19|TRBJ1-5
CASSGTGNQPQHF
TGTGCCAGTAGTGGAACAGGCAATCAGCCCCAGCATTTT
>16|TRBD1|NA|TRBV27|TRBJ1-2
CASSLIRTGANYGYTF
TGTGCCAGCAGTTTAATTCGGACAGGAGCTAACTATGGCTACACCTTC
>18|TRBD1|NA|TRBV7-9|TRBJ2-6
CASSPRGRGSSGANVLTF
TGTGCCAGCAGCCCCCGGGGCAGGGGGTCCTCTGGGGCCAACGTCCTGACTTTC
>12|NA|NA|TRBV5-1|TRBJ1-2
CASRGFNYGYTF
TGCGCCAGCCGGGGATTTAACTATGGCTACACCTTC
>14|NA|NA|TRBV19|TRBJ2-3
CASSTQTGTDTQYF
TGTGCCAGTAGTACCCAAACAGGGACAGATACGCAGTATTTT
>13|NA|NA|TRBV5-1|TRBJ1-1
CASSLEQNTEAFF
TGCGCCAGCAGCTTGGAGCAGAACACTGAAGCTTTCTTT
>12|TRBD2|NA|TRBV12-3/TRBV12-4|TRBJ2-5
CASTFSGETQYF
TGTGCCAGCACCTTTAGCGGGGAGACCCAGTACTTC
>15|NA|few|TRBV12-2|TRBJ1-2
CASRLTGGAKDGYTF
TGTGCAAGTCGTTTGACAGGGGGCGCGAAGGATGGCTACACCTTC
>13|NA|NA|TRBV3-1/TRBV3-2|TRBJ1-3
CASSHIRGNTIYF
TGTGCCAGCAGCCATATCAGGGGAAACACCATATATTTT
>14|TRBD1|once|TRBV5-1|TRBJ1-1
CASSLGTGTLLAFF
TGCGCCAGCAGCTTGGGGACAGGGACCTTATTGGCTTTCTTT
>14|NA|NA|TRBV27|TRBJ1-2
CASSFTGLGADYTF
TGTGCCAGCAGTTTTACGGGTTTAGGGGCTGACTACACCTTC
>13|TRBD1|NA|TRBV6-5|TRBJ2-5
CASRATGVETQYF
TGTGCCAGCAGAGCGACAGGGGTAGAGACCCAGTACTTC
>13|NA|NA|TRBV3-1/TRBV3-2|TRBJ1-1
CASRLQGVAEAFF
TGTGCCAGCAGACTACAGGGAGTCGCTGAAGCTTTCTTT
>15|NA|NA|TRBV28|TRBJ1-5
CASSLVVFSNQPQHF
TGTGCCAGCAGTTTGGTAGTTTTTAGCAATCAGCCCCAGCATTTT
>15|NA|NA|TRBV6-5|TRBJ2-7
CATYLGGRGTYEQYF
TGTGCCACCTACCTCGGGGGACGGGGTACCTACGAGCAGTACTTC